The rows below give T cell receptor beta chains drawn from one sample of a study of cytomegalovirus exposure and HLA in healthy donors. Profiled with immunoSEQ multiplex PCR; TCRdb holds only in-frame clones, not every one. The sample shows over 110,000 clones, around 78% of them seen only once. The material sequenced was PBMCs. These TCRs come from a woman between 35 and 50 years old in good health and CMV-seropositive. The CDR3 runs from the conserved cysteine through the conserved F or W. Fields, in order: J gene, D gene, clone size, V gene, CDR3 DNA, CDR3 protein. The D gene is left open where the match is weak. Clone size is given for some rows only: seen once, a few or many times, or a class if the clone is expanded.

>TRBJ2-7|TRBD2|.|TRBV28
TGTGCCAGCAGAACTAGCGGGAGTACACTCGCCTACGAGCAGTACTTC
CASRTSGSTLAYEQYF
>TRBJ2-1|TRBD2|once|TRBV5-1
TGCGCCAGTTCCGGGACTAGCGGGTACAATGAGCAGTTCTTC
CASSGTSGYNEQFF
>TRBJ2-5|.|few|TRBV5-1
TGCGCCAGCAGCTTGGCCCCGGAGGAGACCCAGTACTTC
CASSLAPEETQYF
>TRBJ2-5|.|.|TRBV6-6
TGTGCCAGCAGTTACGGGACTGGCGAGCAGACCCAGTACTTC
CASSYGTGEQTQYF
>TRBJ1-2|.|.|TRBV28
TGTGCCAGCAGTCCCCGGGACAAGTTCCTCTATGGCTACACCTTC
CASSPRDKFLYGYTF
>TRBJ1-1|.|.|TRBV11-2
TGTGCCAGCAGCTTAGATCGGGACCCGGGGGACACTGAAGCTTTCTTT
CASSLDRDPGDTEAFF
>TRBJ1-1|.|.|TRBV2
TGTGCCAGCAGGATCCAGATGAACACTGAAGCTTTCTTT
CASRIQMNTEAFF
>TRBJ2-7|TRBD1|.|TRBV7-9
TGTGCCAGCAGCTTGGGGACAGACGATTACGAGCAGTACTTC
CASSLGTDDYEQYF
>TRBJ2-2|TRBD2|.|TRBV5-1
TGCGCCAGCAGCTTGGCTAGCGGGGTTACCGGGGAGCTGTTTTTT
CASSLASGVTGELFF
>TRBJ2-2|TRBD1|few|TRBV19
TGTGCCAGTAGTAAAGGACAGGGGATGCCCGGGGAGCTGTTTTTT
CASSKGQGMPGELFF
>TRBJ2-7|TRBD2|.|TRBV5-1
TGCGCCAGCAGCTTCGGACTAGCGGGAGAAGGCGAGCAGTACTTC
CASSFGLAGEGEQYF
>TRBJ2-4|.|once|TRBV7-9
TGTGCCAGCAGCGGAGGACGGAAAAACATTCAGTACTTC
CASSGGRKNIQYF
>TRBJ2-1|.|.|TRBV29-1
TGCAGCTCGGCGGGCCGGGCGGTGGACAATGAGCAGTTCTTC
CSSAGRAVDNEQFF
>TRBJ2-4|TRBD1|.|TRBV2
TGTGCAAGCACGGGACAGCAAAACATTCAGTACTTC
CASTGQQNIQYF
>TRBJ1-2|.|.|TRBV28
TGTGCCAGCAGTTTAATCCAGGTTAACTATGGCTACACCTTC
CASSLIQVNYGYTF
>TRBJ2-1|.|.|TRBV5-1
TGCGCCAGCAGCTTGGGGGGGCGCGGTAATAATGAGCAGTTCTTC
CASSLGGRGNNEQFF
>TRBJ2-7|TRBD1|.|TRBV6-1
TGTGCCAGCATTTACACAGGGGGCGCCGAGCAGTACTTC
CASIYTGGAEQYF
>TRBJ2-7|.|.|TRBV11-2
TGTGCCAGCAGCTTACTGGCCGAGCAGTACTTC
CASSLLAEQYF
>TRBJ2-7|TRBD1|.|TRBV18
TGTGCCAGCTCACCACGGACAGGGAATCTCCACGAGCAGTACTTC
CASSPRTGNLHEQYF
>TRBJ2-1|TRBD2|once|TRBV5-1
TGCGCCAGCACCGGGACTATTAATGAGCAGTTCTTC
CASTGTINEQFF
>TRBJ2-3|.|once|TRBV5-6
TGTGCCAGCAGCTTGCGAGATACGCAGTATTTT
CASSLRDTQYF
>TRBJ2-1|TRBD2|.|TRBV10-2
TGCGCCAGCAGTGAGCTTGGACTAGCGGGAAATGAGCAGTTCTTC
CASSELGLAGNEQFF
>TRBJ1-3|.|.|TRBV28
TGTGCCAGCAGCGCGAGTCCCAGAAACACCATATATTTT
CASSASPRNTIYF
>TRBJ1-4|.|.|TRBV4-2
TGTGCCAGCAGCCAAGATCACGGAAGGGAGACAACTAATGAAAAACTGTTTTTT
CASSQDHGRETTNEKLFF
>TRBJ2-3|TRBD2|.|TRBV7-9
TGTTCCAGCAGCTACGGGACTAGCGGCCTAGGGGATACGCAGTATTTT
CSSSYGTSGLGDTQYF
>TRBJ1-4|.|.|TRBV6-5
TGTGCCAGCAGTACCGGGACTTCTAATGAAAAACTGTTTTTT
CASSTGTSNEKLFF
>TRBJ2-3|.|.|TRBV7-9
TGTGCCAGCAGCTTAATAACAACAGATACGCAGTATTTT
CASSLITTDTQYF
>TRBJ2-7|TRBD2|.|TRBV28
TGTGCCAGCTGCCTAGCGGGAGCGTCCTACGAGCAGTACTTC
CASCLAGASYEQYF
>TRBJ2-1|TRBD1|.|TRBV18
TGTGCCAGCTCGCCCAGACCGGGACAGGGGGGCAATGAGCAGTTCTTC
CASSPRPGQGGNEQFF
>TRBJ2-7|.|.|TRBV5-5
TGTGCCAGCAGCCTGTATCCCGGGGTCGACGAGCAGTACTTC
CASSLYPGVDEQYF
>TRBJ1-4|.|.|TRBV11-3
TGTGCCAGCAGCTTTGACAGATCTAATGAAAAACTGTTTTTT
CASSFDRSNEKLFF
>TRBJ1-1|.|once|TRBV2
TGTGCCAGCAGTTTAGGGAGGGCGTCTGAAGCTTTCTTT
CASSLGRASEAFF
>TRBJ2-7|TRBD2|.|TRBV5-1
TGCGCCAGCAGCTACGGTCCGAGCGGGAGGGACTTCTCCTACGAGCAGTACTTC
CASSYGPSGRDFSYEQYF
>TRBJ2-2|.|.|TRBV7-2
TGTGCCAGCAGCTTAGGACTTCTAGCGAACACCGGGGAGCTGTTTTTT
CASSLGLLANTGELFF
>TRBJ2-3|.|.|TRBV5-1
TGCGCCAGCAGCTTAGGTAGCAACACAGATACGCAGTATTTT
CASSLGSNTDTQYF
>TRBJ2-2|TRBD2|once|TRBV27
TGTGCCAGCAGGCCCGAACGGACTAGCGGCCCCGGGGAGCTGTTTTTT
CASRPERTSGPGELFF
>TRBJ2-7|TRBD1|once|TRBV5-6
TGTGCCAGCAGCTTTGGTGACAGGGTTTCCGAGCAGTACTTC
CASSFGDRVSEQYF
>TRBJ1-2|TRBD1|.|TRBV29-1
TGCAGCGTTGGAGGGACAGGGGAAGGCTACTATGGCTACACCTTC
CSVGGTGEGYYGYTF
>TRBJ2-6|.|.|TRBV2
TGTGCCAGCAGTGAACAGGGTAGATCTGGGGCCAACGTCCTGACTTTC
CASSEQGRSGANVLTF
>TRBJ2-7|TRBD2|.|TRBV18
TGTGCCAGCTCCTCCCGGGAGGGGCTAGCGGGAGGCGAGCAGTACTTC
CASSSREGLAGGEQYF
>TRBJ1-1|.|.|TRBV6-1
TGTGCCAGCAGTTGGCATAGAGGGTATGAAGCTTTCTTT
CASSWHRGYEAFF
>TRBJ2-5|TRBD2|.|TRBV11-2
TGTGCCAGCAGCTCGACTAGCGGGAGGGCCGGTGAGCAGTACTTC
CASSSTSGRAGEQYF
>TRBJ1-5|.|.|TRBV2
TGTGCCAGCAGTGAGAGGGACACCTATCAGCCCCAGCATTTT
CASSERDTYQPQHF
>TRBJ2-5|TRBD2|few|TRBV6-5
TGTGCCAGCAGTGAAGGCGGGAGAGGGGAGACCCAGTACTTC
CASSEGGRGETQYF
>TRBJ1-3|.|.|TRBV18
TGTGCCAGCTCACCATTCGACAGTTCCTCTGGAAACACCATATATTTT
CASSPFDSSSGNTIYF
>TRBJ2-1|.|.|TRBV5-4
TGTGCCAGCAGCAGCCTTTCGGGGAACCGGAATGAGCAGTTCTTC
CASSSLSGNRNEQFF
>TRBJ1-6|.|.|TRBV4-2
TGTGCCAGCAGCCAAGACTGGGGTGAGGGATCACCCCTCCACTTT
CASSQDWGEGSPLHF
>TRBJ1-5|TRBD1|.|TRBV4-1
TGCGCCAGCAGCCACGGGGACAGGGGCTCGGCTCAGCCCCAGCATTTT
CASSHGDRGSAQPQHF
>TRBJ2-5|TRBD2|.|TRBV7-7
TGTGCTAGCAGCTTCAGGCTAGCGGGAGGGCCCGAGGAAGAGACCCAGTACTTC
CASSFRLAGGPEEETQYF
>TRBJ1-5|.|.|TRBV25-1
TGTGCCCTACTCGTCCCGACAGTGGCGGCCGACAATCAGCCCCAGCATTTT
CALLVPTVAADNQPQHF
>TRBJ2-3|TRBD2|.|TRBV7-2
TGTGCCAGCAGCTTAGAGGGGACTAGCGGGAGAGATACGCAGTATTTT
CASSLEGTSGRDTQYF
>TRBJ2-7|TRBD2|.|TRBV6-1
TGTGCCAGCAGTAGACTAGCGGGAGGTTACGAGCAGTACTTC
CASSRLAGGYEQYF
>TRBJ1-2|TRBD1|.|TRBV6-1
TGTGCCAGCAGAAAGGGCAGGGGGGACTATGGCTACACCTTC
CASRKGRGDYGYTF